The 25 T cell receptor beta chains presented below share a single source sample, sequenced in a study of T cell repertoires in aging, cancer and after chemotherapy. Peripheral blood genomic DNA, not sorted cells or RNA, was the template. TRB rearrangements spanning V, D and J were amplified using mixed TRB-A/B primers. TCRdb passed the multiplex PCR reads through MiXCR, listing each CDR3 protein once. Among several thousand distinct CDR3 sequences listed, around 34% were seen once. Material for sequencing was blood. Receptors originate from a human donor in good health. The donor label of this sample is uncertain.

This clonotype was recorded a few times. The genes are TRBV19 and TRBJ1-2; the match to TRBD1 covers 8 bases. CDR1 is LNHDA and CDR2 is SQIVND in the germline V gene (reference sequence). This CDR3 has 13 residues. With V trimmed by 6 bases and J by 2 bases, 2 bases remained unmatched. DNA of the CDR3: TGTGCCAGTAGCAACAGGGGGAACTATGGCTACACCTTC. Residues: CASSNRGNYGYTF.

This clonotype was observed a handful of times. The chain carries TRBV19 and TRBJ2-7; 9 bases map to TRBD1. There are 17 residues in the CDR3. Germline CDR1 and CDR2: LNHDA and SQIVND (reference sequence). The V gene end was trimmed by 3 bases and the J gene end by 1 base; junction bases not matched to a gene: 10. The CDR3 nucleotides read TGTGCCAGTAGTATGGGGGCTATGGGGACAGGGTCCTACGAGCAGTACTTC. Its translation is CASSMGAMGTGSYEQYF.

The chain carries TRBV6-1 and TRBJ2-7, with TRBD1 matching over 7 bases. The CDR3 has 14 amino acids. Germline CDR1 and CDR2: MNHNS and SASEGT. V shed 5 bases, J shed 1 base, and the junction held 5 bases outside the gene matches. The CDR3 sequence is CASSLGDSSYEQYF. The CDR3 nucleotides are TGTGCCAGCAGTTTAGGGGACAGTTCCTACGAGCAGTACTTC.

This clonotype showed up just a few times. The genes are TRBV27 and TRBJ2-7; 8 bases are a match to TRBD2. The ends lost 6 bases at V and 2 bases at J; junction bases unmatched: 12. The CDR3 consists of 16 residues. CDR1 is MNHEY and CDR2 is SMNVEV in the germline V gene (reference sequence). CDR3 sequence (DNA): TGTGCCAGCAGAACCCTCGGGCGGGGGGCCACCTACGAGCAGTACTTC. This codes for CASRTLGRGATYEQYF.

By share of the sample, this clonotype is medium-sized. The CDR3 reads CSATGTTQETQYF. Written as DNA, the CDR3 is TGCAGCGCAACTGGGACTACTCAAGAGACCCAGTACTTC. The chain uses TRBV29-1 and TRBJ2-5; 7 positions match TRBD2. The CDR3 extends over 13 amino acids. Per the germline V gene, CDR1 is SQVTM and CDR2 is ANQGSEA. The junction had 7 bases not matched to a gene; V was cut back by 7 bases and J by 2 bases.

This clonotype is medium-sized (0.01 to 0.1%). The chain carries TRBV27 and TRBJ2-7; 9 bases map to TRBD1. This CDR3 contains 13 residues. The germline V gene encodes CDR1 MNHEY and CDR2 SMNVEV (reference sequence). V shed 4 bases and J 9 bases; nucleotides not matched to a gene: 7. The CDR3 sequence is CASSSTLTGGQYF. The CDR3 coding sequence is TGTGCCAGCAGTTCCACACTGACAGGGGGGCAGTACTTC.

The chain carries TRBV5-1 and TRBJ2-6; no firm D call. The CDR3 loop spans 15 amino acids. Trimming took 0 bases from V and 0 from J, leaving 4 bases between them. Germline V gives CDR1 SGHRS, CDR2 YFSETQ. This chain's CDR3 is CASSLGASGANVLTF. CDR3 DNA: TGCGCCAGCAGCTTGGGGGCCTCTGGGGCCAACGTCCTGACTTTC.

The chain uses TRBV5-4 and TRBJ1-5; D is possibly TRBD1 (5 bases). The CDR3 consists of 14 residues. The V and J ends lost 4 bases and 5 bases respectively, with 13 bases between them. CDR1 SGHNT and CDR2 YYREEE come from the germline V gene (reference sequence). In nucleotides, the CDR3 is TGTGCCAGCAGCACGGACCTGGGGGATCAGCCCCAGCATTTT. Translation: CASSTDLGDQPQHF.

This clonotype was counted only a few times. The chain joins TRBV19 to TRBJ1-3; 7 bases align to TRBD1. The CDR3 is 13 residues long. V trimming: 10 bases; J trimming: 2 bases; junction bases outside the gene matches: 5. CDR1 is LNHDA, CDR2 SQIVND, per germline (reference sequence). Written as DNA, the CDR3 is TGTGCCACAGGCAGGGGGACTGGAAACACCATATATTTT. Translation gives CATGRGTGNTIYF.

J is TRBJ2-1 and V is TRBV6-2 or TRBV6-3; D uncertain. Germline lookup yields CDR1 MNHEY and CDR2 SVGEGT. V was shortened by 2 bases and J by 4 bases, with 12 bases between the two germline ends. The CDR3 sequence is 15 residues long. CDR3 residues: CASSYVEAAYNEQFF. DNA for the CDR3: TGTGCCAGCAGTTACGTAGAGGCTGCGTACAATGAGCAGTTCTTC.

V gene TRBV5-4 combines with J gene TRBJ1-3; D not certain. V was clipped by 3 bases and J by 2 bases, with 9 bases between them. This CDR3 is 14 amino acids long. Germline V gene data show CDR1 as SGHNT and CDR2 as YYREEE (reference sequence). The CDR3 is CASSSAQAGNTIYF. The CDR3, as DNA: TGTGCCAGCAGCTCCGCGCAGGCTGGAAACACCATATATTTT.

V is TRBV20-1 and J is TRBJ2-1; D might be TRBD2 (6 bases). Germline V gene data show CDR1 as DFQATT and CDR2 as SNEGSKA (reference sequence). V lost 0 bases and J 4 bases, leaving 13 bases between the germline ends. The CDR3 consists of 15 residues. The DNA of the CDR3 is TGCAGTGCTAGAGATAACCGGGGGTCATACAATGAGCAGTTCTTC. Translating it yields CSARDNRGSYNEQFF.

On this clonotype itself: This could be a read error, since a much larger clone is one nucleotide away. The chain combines TRBV18 with TRBJ1-6; D is perhaps TRBD1 (5 bases). The V end lost 8 bases, the J end lost 7 bases, and 18 bases lay between the germline ends. CDR3 length: 15 amino acids. Per germline, CDR1 KGHSH and CDR2 LQKENI. CDR3: CASSRDRSANSPLHF. The CDR3, as DNA: TGTGCCAGCAGTAGGGACCGATCGGCCAATTCACCCCTCCACTTT.

Sample share makes this clonotype medium-sized (0.01 to 0.1%). The rearrangement links TRBV30 to TRBJ1-2, with unresolved D. Germline CDR1 is GTSNPN and CDR2 is SVGIG (reference sequence). The CDR3 has 15 amino acids. Trimming cost V 1 base and J 3 bases, with 15 bases left between them. CDR3: CAWSEDPGGYYGYTF. Here the CDR3 DNA reads TGTGCCTGGAGTGAAGACCCCGGTGGGTACTATGGCTACACCTTC.

The chain employs TRBV5-4 and TRBJ2-2; TRBD2 is a possible D gene (7 bases). The V gene lost 7 bases and the J gene lost 7 bases, with 17 bases spanning the gap. The germline gives CDR1 SGHNT, CDR2 YYREEE (reference sequence). The CDR3 covers 14 residues. CDR3 amino acids: CASQGGVYDGELFF. CDR3 sequence (DNA): TGTGCCAGCCAAGGGGGGGTGTATGACGGGGAGCTGTTTTTT.

This clonotype is termed medium-sized. The chain links TRBV19 to TRBJ2-2, with 7 bases fitting TRBD1. CDR1 and CDR2 (germline): LNHDA, SQIVND (reference sequence). Trimming took 8 bases from V and 0 from J; bases not matched to a gene: 15. The CDR3 spans 18 residues. CDR3 nucleotide sequence: TGTGCCAGTCGGGCCAGACAGGGAAATTTCGCGAACACCGGGGAGCTGTTTTTT. Translation gives CASRARQGNFANTGELFF.

This clonotype has just a few counts. The chain combines TRBV5-6 with TRBJ2-5; unclear D gene. Germline CDR1 SGHDT, CDR2 YYEEEE. The CDR3 contains 14 residues. V was pared by 3 bases and J by 2 bases, with 11 bases between. The CDR3 loop reads CASSSLGAQETQYF. In DNA form, the CDR3 reads TGTGCCAGCAGCTCATTGGGCGCTCAAGAGACCCAGTACTTC.

This chain joins TRBV7-2 and TRBJ1-3; weak D call: TRBD1 (5 bases). V was cut by 4 bases and J by 0 bases, with 10 bases left in between. Germline V lookup: CDR1 SGHTA, CDR2 FQGNSA. There are 15 residues in the CDR3. DNA of the CDR3: TGTGCCAGCAGCTCTGGGGCCGTCTCTGGAAACACCATATATTTT. Translating it yields CASSSGAVSGNTIYF.

This clonotype was observed a handful of times. Relative to the germline gene, one junction end is altered; a read error may explain this. The rearrangement joins TRBV5-5 to TRBJ1-5, with 8 bases that match TRBD1. The CDR3 runs to 16 residues. Germline CDR1 is SGHKS and CDR2 is YYEKEE (reference sequence). In nucleotides, the CDR3 is TGTGCCAGCAGCTCCGGACAGGGAACAATCAATCATCCCCAGCATTTT. The encoded protein is CASSSGQGTINHPQHF.

The rearrangement joins TRBV7-6 to TRBJ2-5; 7 bases match TRBD2. The CDR3 is 14 residues long. CDR1 and CDR2 from the germline V gene are SGHVS and FNYEAQ. V was pared by 4 bases and J by 5 bases, with 7 bases of the junction left unmatched. The CDR3 is CASSWTIGGETQYF. CDR3 sequence (DNA): TGTGCCAGCAGCTGGACCATCGGGGGGGAGACCCAGTACTTC.

By proportion, this clonotype is medium-sized (0.01 to 0.1%). The chain joins TRBV6-1 to TRBJ2-5, with D perhaps matching TRBD1 or TRBD2 (5 bases each). The length of the CDR3 is 14 residues. CDR1 is MNHNS, CDR2 SASEGT, per germline. Trimming took off 1 base at V and 2 bases at J, with 8 bases between the two ends. CDR3 nucleotide sequence: TGTGCCAGCAGTGAAGGGGACCCGCAAGAGACCCAGTACTTC. Translating it yields CASSEGDPQETQYF.

This clonotype was counted between two and nine times. V and J are TRBV18 and TRBJ2-7; D gene uncertain. This CDR3 is 12 amino acids long. The ends were cut back, 4 bases at V and 1 base at J, with 5 bases in the middle. Germline CDR1 KGHSH, CDR2 LQKENI. The CDR3 sequence: CASSRESYEQYF. The CDR3, as DNA: TGTGCCAGCTCACGGGAATCCTACGAGCAGTACTTC.

This clonotype appeared a few times. This chain links TRBV29-1 with TRBJ1-2; D ambiguous. V was pared by 5 bases and J by 4 bases, with 14 bases between. In germline, CDR1 is SQVTM, CDR2 ANQGSEA. The CDR3 is made up of 13 amino acids. CDR3 nucleotide sequence: TGCAGCGTTCGGGAGGGATCCTTCTATGGCTACACCTTC. Translated: CSVREGSFYGYTF.

This clonotype is medium-sized. V is TRBV19 and J is TRBJ2-1; no definite D call. Germline CDR1 LNHDA, CDR2 SQIVND (reference sequence). The V and J ends lost 10 bases and 9 bases respectively, with 22 bases between them. The CDR3 sequence is 14 residues long. The chain's CDR3 is CATAPVLTNGEQFF. CDR3 sequence (DNA): TGTGCCACCGCGCCGGTTTTGACAAACGGTGAGCAGTTCTTC.

A few counts support this clonotype. This chain uses TRBV12-3 or TRBV12-4 with TRBJ2-5; 7 bases fit TRBD1. The ends lost 3 bases at V and 2 bases at J; junction bases unmatched: 3. This CDR3 is 14 amino acids long. DNA for the CDR3: TGTGCCAGCAGTTTCGGGACAGTACAAGAGACCCAGTACTTC. Translated: CASSFGTVQETQYF.